The present TCR beta chain was sequenced within a study of a mutant IDH1 vaccine in newly diagnosed glioma. Study details: Treatment recipients were about 62% male and around 40% female, and their mean age was around 40 years. Earlier treatment was radiotherapy, temozolomide, or both, with most getting both.

The study's findings and limits: The authors found pseudoprogression apparently unrelated to changes in top peripheral T cell clonotypes.

As concerns this clone: Antigen specificity is unknown.

Unmatched junction bases numbered 12, after V lost 6 bases and J lost 4 bases. The CDR3 sequence is 17 residues long. CDR1 and CDR2 (germline): KGHSH, LQKENI. Profiled with immunoSEQ multiplex PCR; TCRdb holds only in-frame clones, not every one. The data contain about 59,000 clones, approximately 90% of them singletons. Documented time point: week 5, during vaccination. With topical imiquimod, each dose of the vaccine consisted of 300 ug of mutant IDH1 20-mer peptide. Each of the donors came in with new WHO grade 3 or 4 astrocytomas that were IDH1-mutant and ATRX-lost. The sample consisted of PBMCs, taken from a glioma patient whose treatment included an IDH1 peptide vaccine. This receptor was obtained from a woman in her forties with glioma. The chain recombines TRBV18 with TRBJ1-2; 12 bases fit TRBD1. The CDR3 region is CASSQSSGTGGIYGYTF. The CDR3 DNA sequence: TGTGCCAGCTCCCAATCATCCGGGACAGGGGGCATCTATGGCTACACCTTC.